Listed below are T cell receptor beta chains from one sample, sequenced in a study of blood T cell repertoires in COVID-19. Profiling relied on immunoSEQ multiplex PCR, and the TCRdb table lists in-frame clones only, not all of them. The data contain 200,000 to 250,000 clones, 80% to 90% of them singletons. Sequenced material: PBMCs or T cells enriched from blood (not recorded which). Every receptor here comes from a woman aged 40 to 49 with acute COVID-19. Each CDR3 is given without its conserved first and last residue. Some rows have no size entry. The others give once, few or many, or a class for an expanded clone.

cdr3_aa	j_call	v_call	clone_size
ASSLGREGETQY	TRBJ2-5	TRBV11-3	.
ASSLGQAGDDEQF	TRBJ2-1	TRBV27	.
ASSLSGTYEQY	TRBJ2-7	TRBV6-5	once
ASSPKLMTQTTGTEAF	TRBJ1-1	TRBV18	.
ASQGGWWANEKLF	TRBJ1-4	TRBV19	once
ASSRLSTGMDEKLF	TRBJ1-4	TRBV28	.
ASSQTGGMNEQF	TRBJ2-1	TRBV19	.
ASSLLQGVTQPQH	TRBJ1-5	TRBV7-8	few
ASTQGGQGGNEQF	TRBJ2-1	TRBV19	.
ASSDPGGSSYEQY	TRBJ2-7	TRBV2	.
ASIGGLAGGPFRETQY	TRBJ2-5	TRBV2	.
ATSRRQGESTEAF	TRBJ1-1	TRBV15	.
ASSGSRDRLNYGYT	TRBJ1-2	TRBV9	.